The 3 T cell receptor beta chains reported below all come from one sample, sequenced in a study of cytomegalovirus exposure and HLA in healthy donors. Primers: 60 Vbeta forward and 13 Jbeta reverse. Profiled with immunoSEQ multiplex PCR; TCRdb holds only in-frame clones, not every one. The data contain 200,000 to 250,000 clones, over 65% of them singletons. Sequences were obtained from PBMCs. The source of these receptors is a man between 18 and 35 years old in good health and CMV-seronegative.

This clone was detected a few times. V usage is TRBV7-3 and J usage is TRBJ2-1, with TRBD2 matching over 8 bases. V lost 2 bases and J lost 0; bases outside the gene matches: 6. CDR1 is SGHTA and CDR2 is FQGTGA in the germline V gene. CDR3 length: 17 amino acids. DNA for the CDR3: TGTGCCAGCAGCTTAGGGCGGGAGGAGAGCTCCTACAATGAGCAGTTCTTC. Its protein is CASSLGREESSYNEQFF.

This clone was counted only a few times. The rearrangement joins TRBV6-1 to TRBJ1-5, with D maybe TRBD1 (5 bases). This CDR3 contains 14 residues. Per the germline V gene, CDR1 is MNHNS and CDR2 is SASEGT. V lost 2 bases to trimming and J lost 9 bases, with 14 bases between them. CDR3 sequence reads: CASSEQGSRRPQHF. The CDR3 DNA sequence: TGTGCCAGCAGTGAACAGGGTTCTCGGCGGCCCCAGCATTTT.

This clone was observed once. J is TRBJ1-4 and V is TRBV5-1, with TRBD1 matching over 8 bases. Germline CDR1 is SGHRS and CDR2 is YFSETQ. This CDR3 comprises 15 residues. The V segment lost 0 bases and the J segment 5 bases; nucleotides outside the gene matches: 3. The CDR3 sequence: CASSLAGQANEKLFF. CDR3 bases: TGCGCCAGCAGCTTGGCGGGACAGGCGAATGAAAAACTGTTTTTT.